The 28 T cell receptor beta chains below come from one sample, sequenced in a study of shared clonotypes between healthy human individuals. Sequenced by immunoSEQ multiplex PCR; TCRdb stores in-frame clones only, minus some. This table has millions of clones, roughly 92% appearing once. Sequencing used naive CD4+ T cells sorted from blood. This sample's subset: CD45RA+ positively selected. Source of these receptors: a young man in good health.

The CDR3 loop is CASSPRQGVYEQYF. CDR3 nucleotides: TGTGCCAGCAGCCCAAGACAGGGGGTATACGAGCAGTACTTC. V is TRBV5-4 and J is TRBJ2-7; 9 bases are a match to TRBD1. After removal of 4 bases from V and 4 bases from J, the junction contained 6 bases not matched to a gene. The CDR3 has 14 residues. CDR1 and CDR2 (germline): SGHNT, YYREEE (reference sequence).

V and J are TRBV30 and TRBJ2-7; D ambiguous. The germline V gene has CDR1 GTSNPN and CDR2 SVGIG (reference sequence). This CDR3 is built from 13 residues. Trimming took off 5 bases at V and 3 bases at J, with 14 bases between the two ends. The CDR3 DNA follows: TGTGCCTGGGCCCCCCCCAACTACTACGAGCAGTACTTC. Amino acids: CAWAPPNYYEQYF.

The rearrangement links TRBV25-1 to TRBJ2-7, with D possibly TRBD1 on 5 matching bases. The germline V gene encodes CDR1 MGHDK and CDR2 SYGVNS. V was trimmed by 5 bases and J by 0 bases, leaving 14 bases between them. The CDR3 totals 15 residues. In nucleotides, the CDR3 is TGTGCCAGCAGTCCTCCAGGGCTAGGCTCCTACGAGCAGTACTTC. It specifies CASSPPGLGSYEQYF.

This clone was recorded once. This chain connects TRBV27 to TRBJ2-7; D might be TRBD2 (7 bases). Trimming shortened V by 4 bases and J by 3 bases, and 19 bases separated the two germline ends. The CDR3 runs to 16 residues. Germline V gives CDR1 MNHEY, CDR2 SMNVEV (reference sequence). CDR3 sequence reads: CASSYEGGGGFYEQYF. The CDR3 region has the DNA TGTGCCAGCAGTTACGAGGGGGGAGGGGGTTTCTACGAGCAGTACTTC.

The genes are TRBV5-4 and TRBJ2-2; perhaps D is TRBD1 or TRBD2 (5 bases each). The CDR3 length is 17 residues. Trimming stripped 3 bases from V and 6 bases from J, with 21 bases between. Germline values: CDR1 SGHNT, CDR2 YYREEE (reference sequence). CDR3 bases: TGTGCCAGCAGCTCGCCGGGGCTAGCCGGCATGGCCGGGGAGCTGTTTTTT. Protein product: CASSSPGLAGMAGELFF.

This clone occurred a few times. This chain connects TRBV30 to TRBJ1-4; D is uncertain. Germline V lookup: CDR1 GTSNPN, CDR2 SVGIG (reference sequence). This CDR3 is 14 amino acids long. V was shortened by 3 bases and J by 9 bases, with 17 bases between the two germline ends. The CDR3, as DNA: TGTGCCTGGAGCAAATCCGGACTGCTACAAAAACTGTTTTTT. This encodes CAWSKSGLLQKLFF.

This clone was observed a single time. The CDR3 here is CASSPWTPREDTQYF. The CDR3 coding sequence is TGCGCCAGCAGCCCGTGGACTCCCCGCGAGGATACGCAGTATTTT. The rearrangement joins TRBV5-1 to TRBJ2-3; perhaps TRBD2 as D (5 bases). Trimming took 4 bases from V and 6 from J, leaving 18 bases between them. CDR1 SGHRS and CDR2 YFSETQ come from the germline V gene. The CDR3 is made up of 15 amino acids.

The chain combines TRBV4-1 with TRBJ1-3; D unclear. The CDR3 is 15 amino acids. Germline values: CDR1 MGHRA, CDR2 YSYEKL. V was trimmed by 2 bases and J by 0 bases, leaving 8 bases between them. CDR3 in amino acids: CASSQMGLSGNTIYF. CDR3 nucleotides: TGCGCCAGCAGCCAAATGGGCCTCTCTGGAAACACCATATATTTT.

The chain links TRBV2 to TRBJ1-2; D gene uncertain. The length of the CDR3 is 17 residues. Germline V CDR1 and CDR2: SNHLY, FYNNEI. V was pared by 3 bases and J by 0 bases, with 17 bases between. This CDR3 is CASSEGGRKRANYGYTF. In DNA form, the CDR3 reads TGTGCCAGCAGTGAGGGTGGCAGAAAAAGAGCTAACTATGGCTACACCTTC. Full variable domain (missing parts from reference TRBV2 and TRBJ1-2): EPEVTQTPSHQVTQMGQEVILRCVPISNHLYFYWYRQILGQKVEFLVSFYNNEISEKSEIFDDQFSVERPDGSNFTLKIRSTKLEDSAMYFCASSEGGRKRANYGYTFGSGTRLTVV.

The chain has TRBV5-4 and TRBJ2-7; D gene uncertain. Germline CDR1 is SGHNT and CDR2 is YYREEE (reference sequence). Trimming removed 1 base from V and 2 bases from J, with 10 bases in between. The CDR3 sequence is 14 residues long. The DNA of the CDR3 is TGTGCCAGCAGCTTGAATCAGGCCACCTACGAGCAGTACTTC. Protein: CASSLNQATYEQYF.

The CDR3 DNA sequence: TGTGCCAGCAGCTTACGTCTGGGCGACGAGACCCAGTACTTC. Translated: CASSLRLGDETQYF. This chain connects TRBV11-3 to TRBJ2-5, with unresolved D. Germline CDR1 is SGHNT and CDR2 is YENEEA. V lost 2 bases, J lost 5 bases, and 12 bases lay in between. The CDR3 is 14 residues long.

The V gene is TRBV27, the J gene TRBJ2-3; D is possibly TRBD2 (6 bases). Germline V gene sequence: CDR1 MNHEY, CDR2 SMNVEV (reference sequence). This CDR3 is 12 amino acids long. V lost 3 bases to trimming and J lost 7 bases, with 8 bases between them. CDR3 residues: CASSLEGYTQYF. For the CDR3, the DNA is TGTGCCAGCAGTTTGGAGGGCTATACGCAGTATTTT.

The CDR3 loop reads CASRSRDRSTDTQYF. In nucleotides, the CDR3 is TGTGCCAGCCGCTCCCGGGACAGGAGCACAGATACGCAGTATTTT. This chain connects TRBV7-2 to TRBJ2-3; 8 nucleotides line up with TRBD1. Per germline, CDR1 SGHTA and CDR2 FQGNSA. Germline trimming cut 8 bases from V and 0 bases from J; bases unmatched to any gene: 7. The CDR3 extends over 15 amino acids.

Worth noting for this clone: This CDR3 is also generated by other DNA sequences in the sample. In nucleotides, the CDR3 is TGTGCCAGCAGCTCTAGCGGAACACCCTACAATGAGCAGTTCTTC. Translation: CASSSSGTPYNEQFF. The chain is built from TRBV7-8 and TRBJ2-1, with 7 bases fitting TRBD2. J lost 2 bases, V lost 4 bases, and 5 bases had no gene match. This CDR3 contains 15 residues. Germline loops: CDR1 SGHVS, CDR2 FQNEAQ.

This chain joins TRBV2 and TRBJ1-5; 12 nucleotides agree with TRBD1. This CDR3 spans 14 amino acids. The germline CDR1 and CDR2 sequences are SNHLY and FYNNEI. Trimming took 6 bases from V and 6 from J; bases not matched to a gene: 3. Here the CDR3 reads CASSGTGGLQPQHF. The DNA for the CDR3 is TGTGCCAGCAGCGGGACAGGGGGCCTTCAGCCCCAGCATTTT. Full variable domain (remainder filled in from reference TRBV2 and TRBJ1-5): EPEVTQTPSHQVTQMGQEVILRCVPISNHLYFYWYRQILGQKVEFLVSFYNNEISEKSEIFDDQFSVERPDGSNFTLKIRSTKLEDSAMYFCASSGTGGLQPQHFGDGTRLSIL.

For the CDR3, the DNA is TGCGCCAGCAGCCAAGCTCGCGGGGGAACTAATGAAAAACTGTTTTTT. It is translated as CASSQARGGTNEKLFF. The chain employs TRBV4-3 and TRBJ1-4; D possibly corresponds to TRBD1 (5 bases). Trimming shortened V by 1 base and J by 1 base, and 10 bases separated the two germline ends. This CDR3 comprises 16 residues. Germline loops: CDR1 LGHNA, CDR2 YSLEER.

Concerning this clone itself: The sample has other DNA sequences that encode this CDR3 too. This chain joins TRBV5-1 and TRBJ2-7; tentative D call: TRBD1 (6 bases). Germline V gene data show CDR1 as SGHRS and CDR2 as YFSETQ. Deletions cut 4 bases from V and 2 bases from J, with 10 bases between. The CDR3 is made up of 13 amino acids. The DNA for the CDR3 is TGCGCCAGCAGCGTGACAGGTACCTACGAGCAGTACTTC. Amino acids: CASSVTGTYEQYF.

The chain couples TRBV19 to TRBJ2-1; 10 bases align to TRBD2. Germline-derived CDR1 and CDR2 are LNHDA and SQIVND (reference sequence). Germline trimming cut 6 bases from V and 7 bases from J; bases unmatched to any gene: 12. This CDR3 has 16 amino acids. The CDR3 region has the DNA TGTGCCAGTAGGTCCATTCTAGCGGGAGAATTTAATGAGCAGTTCTTC. Translation: CASRSILAGEFNEQFF.

The chain is built from TRBV6-1 and TRBJ1-5; D is uncertain. The germline V gene has CDR1 MNHNS and CDR2 SASEGT. V was clipped by 3 bases and J by 0 bases, with 6 bases between them. The CDR3 runs to 14 residues. The CDR3 sequence is CASSDPISNQPQHF. For the CDR3, the DNA is TGTGCCAGCAGTGACCCGATTAGCAATCAGCCCCAGCATTTT.

This rearrangement joins TRBV28 to TRBJ2-7; D possibly corresponds to TRBD1 (6 bases). This CDR3 is built from 13 residues. V dropped 5 bases and J dropped 3 bases, with 11 bases sitting between them. CDR1 MDHEN and CDR2 SYDVKM come from the germline V gene. The CDR3 here is CASSPTGIYEQYF. In DNA, the CDR3 is TGTGCCAGCAGTCCGACAGGAATCTACGAGCAGTACTTC.

Concerning this clone itself: The sample contains more than one DNA sequence encoding this CDR3. This chain uses TRBV5-4 with TRBJ2-5; 12 nucleotides match TRBD2. J was trimmed by 1 base and V by 4 bases; bases with no gene match: 5. CDR3 length equals 16 residues. Germline V gene sequence: CDR1 SGHNT, CDR2 YYREEE (reference sequence). Written as DNA, the CDR3 is TGTGCCAGCAGCCTCGGACTAGCGGGGTCCCAAGAGACCCAGTACTTC. Amino acid sequence: CASSLGLAGSQETQYF.

The V call is TRBV5-1, the J call TRBJ2-1; TRBD2 might be the D (5 bases). Deletions cut 0 bases from V and 3 bases from J, with 10 bases between. CDR3 length: 15 residues. Germline CDR1 SGHRS, CDR2 YFSETQ. In nucleotides, the CDR3 is TGCGCCAGCAGCTTGGACCTAGCAGACTACAATGAGCAGTTCTTC. It translates to CASSLDLADYNEQFF.

The chain recombines TRBV6-1 with TRBJ1-6; no reliable D call. V was pared by 7 bases and J by 6 bases, with 16 bases between. Germline-derived CDR1 and CDR2 are MNHNS and SASEGT. This CDR3 comprises 15 residues. The CDR3 loop reads CASTITSAVNSPLHF. The CDR3 DNA follows: TGTGCCAGCACCATCACTTCGGCAGTTAATTCACCCCTCCACTTT.

This chain joins TRBV5-6 and TRBJ1-1; D is undetermined. Trimming left V 0 bases short and J 2 bases short, with 5 bases between. Germline-derived CDR1 and CDR2 are SGHDT and YYEEEE. The CDR3 totals 13 residues. The CDR3 DNA reads TGTGCCAGCAGCTTGGACGTCAACACTGAAGCTTTCTTT. It is translated as CASSLDVNTEAFF.

This chain joins TRBV5-1 and TRBJ2-2; D remains ambiguous. Germline CDR1 reads SGHRS; CDR2 reads YFSETQ. The CDR3 covers 14 residues. The V gene lost 1 base and the J gene lost 7 bases, with 11 bases spanning the gap. In nucleotides, the CDR3 is TGCGCCAGCAGCTTGAGCTCCTTTCTCGGGGAGCTGTTTTTT. Amino acid sequence: CASSLSSFLGELFF.

V is TRBV4-3 and J is TRBJ2-7; 15 nucleotides agree with TRBD2. Germline V CDR1 and CDR2: LGHNA, YSLEER. This CDR3 has 17 residues. The trim removed 0 bases at V and 4 bases at J, leaving 4 bases unmatched. Written as DNA, the CDR3 is TGCGCCAGCAGCCAAGATAGGGGACTAGCGGGAGGATACGAGCAGTACTTC. Amino acid sequence: CASSQDRGLAGGYEQYF.

The chain couples TRBV18 to TRBJ2-7; D perhaps matches TRBD2 (6 bases). Germline loops: CDR1 KGHSH, CDR2 LQKENI. The CDR3 has 14 residues. V was shortened by 0 bases and J by 3 bases, with 9 bases between the two germline ends. The CDR3 nucleotides are TGTGCCAGCTCACCACCTAGCGGTGACTACGAGCAGTACTTC. Translation: CASSPPSGDYEQYF.

The rearrangement uses TRBV27 and TRBJ1-2; 9 nucleotides line up with TRBD1. Germline V lookup: CDR1 MNHEY, CDR2 SMNVEV (reference sequence). V shed 3 bases and J 8 bases; nucleotides not matched to a gene: 7. This CDR3 has 14 amino acids. CDR3 in DNA: TGTGCCAGCAGTTTGTATACAGGGGGCAGAGGCTACACCTTC. Translated, it gives CASSLYTGGRGYTF.